These 8 T cell receptor beta chains originate from one sample sequenced in a study of OX40 agonist ivuxolimab in advanced cancers. The assay was immunoSEQ multiplex PCR, and TCRdb's table has in-frame clones only and misses some. The table shows more than 55,000 clones, with roughly 87% occurring only once. Sequences were derived from CD4+ or CD8+ T cells sorted from blood, sampled in a trial of the OX40 agonist ivuxolimab. The receptor source for this set is an adult with an advanced solid tumor such as melanoma, head and neck, liver or kidney cancer.

This clone was counted a single time. The chain carries TRBV5-8 and TRBJ2-7, with 8 bases aligning to TRBD1. The V gene's germline CDR1 is SGHTS and CDR2 YDEGEE. With 0 bases clipped from V and 4 bases from J, the junction kept 3 bases outside the gene matches. The CDR3 contains 14 residues. As DNA, the CDR3 is TGTGCCAGCAGCTTGGACGGGACAGGTTACGAGCAGTACTTC. Translating it yields CASSLDGTGYEQYF.

V and J are TRBV11-2 and TRBJ2-1; TRBD2 agrees at 8 bases. There are 11 residues in the CDR3. V lost 6 bases to trimming and J lost 11 bases; unmatched junction nucleotides: 3. Looked up from germline, CDR1 is SGHAT and CDR2 is FQNNGV. CDR3 amino acids: CASRTSGKQFF. The DNA of the CDR3 is TGTGCCAGCAGAACTAGCGGAAAGCAGTTCTTC.

The genes are TRBV10-2 and TRBJ2-5; D is uncertain. The germline CDR1 and CDR2 sequences are WSHSY and SAAADI. The CDR3 totals 13 residues. The ends were cut back, 6 bases at V and 4 bases at J, with 12 bases in the middle. The CDR3 region has the DNA TGCGCCAGCAGCAAACCTCGAGGAGAGACCCAGTACTTC. Protein: CASSKPRGETQYF.

This clone appeared a single time. The gene calls are TRBV7-9 and TRBJ2-1, with TRBD2 matching 7 bases. CDR1 SEHNR and CDR2 FQNEAQ come from the germline V gene (reference sequence). V trimming: 5 bases; J trimming: 6 bases; junction bases outside the gene matches: 7. The CDR3 has 14 residues. The CDR3 region is CASSRRASGNEQFF. DNA of the CDR3: TGTGCCAGCAGCCGGAGGGCTAGCGGCAATGAGCAGTTCTTC.

CDR3 loop: CASSLGGSGEQYV. Here the CDR3 DNA reads TGTGCCAGCAGCTTGGGTGGATCAGGCGAGCAGTACGTC. The genes are TRBV7-6 and TRBJ2-7; unclear D gene. CDR3 length: 13 residues. CDR1 SGHVS and CDR2 FNYEAQ come from the germline V gene. Trimming pared 3 bases from V and 6 bases from J, leaving 12 bases between.

The V gene is TRBV19, the J gene TRBJ2-2; D is unresolved. Germline assignment: CDR1 LNHDA and CDR2 SQIVND (reference sequence). The CDR3 totals 14 residues. Trimming shortened V by 6 bases and J by 3 bases, and 11 bases separated the two germline ends. The CDR3 sequence: CASRAPAYTGELFF. The CDR3 coding sequence is TGTGCCAGTAGGGCCCCAGCTTACACCGGGGAGCTGTTTTTT.

V is TRBV5-4 and J is TRBJ1-2; no clear D gene. V was cut by 4 bases and J by 5 bases, with 15 bases left in between. The CDR3 is 14 residues long. The germline V gene has CDR1 SGHNT and CDR2 YYREEE (reference sequence). The DNA for the CDR3 is TGTGCCAGCAGCCCGTGGGCAGGCGGATATGGCTACACCTTC. Its protein product is CASSPWAGGYGYTF. Full variable domain (outside the CDR3, taken from reference TRBV5-4 and TRBJ1-2): ETGVTQSPTHLIKTRGQQVTLRCSSQSGHNTVSWYQQALGQGPQFIFQYYREEENGRGNFPPRFSGLQFPNYSSELNVNALELDDSALYLCASSPWAGGYGYTFGSGTRLTVV.

The genes are TRBV27 and TRBJ1-5; 7 positions agree with TRBD1. The CDR3 contains 18 residues. V lost 5 bases, J lost 0 bases, and 13 bases stayed unmatched. Germline V lookup: CDR1 MNHEY, CDR2 SMNVEV (reference sequence). CDR3 sequence (DNA): TGTGCCAGCAGTCCCTCCGTGGCAGGGGGATATAGCAATCAGCCCCAGCATTTT. Translation gives CASSPSVAGGYSNQPQHF.